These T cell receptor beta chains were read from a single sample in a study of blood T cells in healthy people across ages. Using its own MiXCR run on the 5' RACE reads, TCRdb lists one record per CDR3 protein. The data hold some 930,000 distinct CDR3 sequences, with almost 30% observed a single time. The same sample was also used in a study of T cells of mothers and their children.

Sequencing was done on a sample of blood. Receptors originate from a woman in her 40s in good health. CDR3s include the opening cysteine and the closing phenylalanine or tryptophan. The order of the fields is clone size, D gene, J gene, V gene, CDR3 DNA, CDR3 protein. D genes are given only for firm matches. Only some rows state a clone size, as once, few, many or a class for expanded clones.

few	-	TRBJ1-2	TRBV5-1	TGCGCCAGCAGCCCGGTTCAGGCCTCTAACTATGGCTACACCTTC	CASSPVQASNYGYTF
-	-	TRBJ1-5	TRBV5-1	TGCGCCAGCAGCCCATTAACAGGAGGGCCCCAGCATTTT	CASSPLTGGPQHF
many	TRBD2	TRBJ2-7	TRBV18	TGTGCCAGCTCACCGGGTAGCGGGGCCTACGAGCAGTACTTC	CASSPGSGAYEQYF
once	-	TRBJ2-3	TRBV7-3	TGTGTCAGCAGCTCAGGGCTACGCACAGATACGCAGTATTTT	CVSSSGLRTDTQYF
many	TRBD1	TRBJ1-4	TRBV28	TGTGCCAGCAGTTTCCACATCTCGAAAGACAGGGTTATTGGGGAAAAACTGTTTTTT	CASSFHISKDRVIGEKLFF
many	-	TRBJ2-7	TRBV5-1	TGCGCCAGCAGCTTTAATGCAGGGAATTTTGACGAGCAGTACTTC	CASSFNAGNFDEQYF
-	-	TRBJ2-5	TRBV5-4	TGTGCCAGCAGCATTAATTCAGGGACGGGAGAGACCCAGTACTTC	CASSINSGTGETQYF
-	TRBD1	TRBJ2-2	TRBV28	TGTGCCATCCGACCCGGGACAGGGGGCAACACCGGGGAGCTGTTTTTT	CAIRPGTGGNTGELFF
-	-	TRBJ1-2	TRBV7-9	TGTGCCAGCAGCTTAGCAGATTTAAACTATGGCTACACCTTC	CASSLADLNYGYTF
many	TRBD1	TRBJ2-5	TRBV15	TGTGCCACCACACCGGGACAGGGGAAATACCAAGAGACCCAGTACTTC	CATTPGQGKYQETQYF
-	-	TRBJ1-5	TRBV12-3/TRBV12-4	TGTGCCAGCAGTGTAGACAGGTTTCAGCCCCAGCATTTT	CASSVDRFQPQHF
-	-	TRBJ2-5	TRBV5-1	TGCGCCAGCAGCTCCGAGGGAGGAGGGAAGACCCAGTACTTC	CASSSEGGGKTQYF
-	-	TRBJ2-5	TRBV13	TGTGCCAGCAGCACACGGAGGGGGCGCCGTGAGACCCAGTACTTC	CASSTRRGRRETQYF
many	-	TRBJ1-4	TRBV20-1	TGCAGTGCTAGAGCCCGTCTGTTAACTAATGAAAAACTGTTTTTT	CSARARLLTNEKLFF
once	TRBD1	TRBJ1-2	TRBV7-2	TGTGCCAGCAGCTATTGGACAGGGGGTCTCGGCTACACCTTC	CASSYWTGGLGYTF
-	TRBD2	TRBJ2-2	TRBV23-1	TGCGCCAGCAGTACGGGGGGTGCCACCGGGGAGCTGTTTTTT	CASSTGGATGELFF
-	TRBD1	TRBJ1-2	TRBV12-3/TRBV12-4	TGTGCCAGCCGTTGGACAGGGGGCGACCATGGCTACACCTTC	CASRWTGGDHGYTF
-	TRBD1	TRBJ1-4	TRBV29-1	TGCAGCGCTTACACCGGGACAGGGGGCCCTAATGAAAAACTGTTTTTT	CSAYTGTGGPNEKLFF
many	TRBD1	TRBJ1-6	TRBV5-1	TGCGCCAGCAGCCCGGAAGGACAGGCAGGCCCTGTGAGCTCCTATAATTCACCCCTCCACTTT	CASSPEGQAGPVSSYNSPLHF
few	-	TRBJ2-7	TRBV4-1	TGCGCCAGCAGCCAAGGGACGGGGAAGTCATCCTACGAGCAGTACTTC	CASSQGTGKSSYEQYF
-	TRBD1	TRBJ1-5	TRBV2	TGTGCCAGCGGTTTGGACAGGGGGCGCCGAGGCAATCAGCCCCAGCATTTT	CASGLDRGRRGNQPQHF
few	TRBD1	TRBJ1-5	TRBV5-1	TGCGCCAGCAGCTTGAGGGGGCTAGGGGCGCCCCAGCATTTT	CASSLRGLGAPQHF
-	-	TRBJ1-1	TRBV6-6	TGTGCCAGCAGTAATCGTGGGTTCCCCAACACTGAAGCTTTCTTT	CASSNRGFPNTEAFF
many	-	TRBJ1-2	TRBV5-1	TGCGCCAGCAGCTTGGATGGCGGCGGGGCTTATGGCTACACCTTC	CASSLDGGGAYGYTF